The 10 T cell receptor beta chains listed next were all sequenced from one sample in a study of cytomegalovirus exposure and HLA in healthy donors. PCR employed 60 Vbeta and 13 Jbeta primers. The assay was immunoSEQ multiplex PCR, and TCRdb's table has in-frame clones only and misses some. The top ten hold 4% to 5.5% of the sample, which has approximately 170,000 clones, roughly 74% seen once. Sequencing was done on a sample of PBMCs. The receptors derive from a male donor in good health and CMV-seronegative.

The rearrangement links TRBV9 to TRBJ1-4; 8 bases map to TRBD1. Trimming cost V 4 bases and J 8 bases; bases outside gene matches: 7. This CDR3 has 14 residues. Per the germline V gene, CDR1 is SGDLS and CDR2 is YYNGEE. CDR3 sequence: CASSSGGAGEKLFF. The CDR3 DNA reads TGTGCCAGCAGCTCAGGGGGCGCCGGGGAAAAACTGTTTTTT.

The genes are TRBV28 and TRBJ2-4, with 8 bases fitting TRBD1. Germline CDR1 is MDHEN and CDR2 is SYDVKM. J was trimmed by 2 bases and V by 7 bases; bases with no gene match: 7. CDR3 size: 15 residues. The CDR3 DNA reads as TGTGCCAGCACCGGGACAGGTGTTACCAAAAACATTCAGTACTTC. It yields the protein CASTGTGVTKNIQYF.

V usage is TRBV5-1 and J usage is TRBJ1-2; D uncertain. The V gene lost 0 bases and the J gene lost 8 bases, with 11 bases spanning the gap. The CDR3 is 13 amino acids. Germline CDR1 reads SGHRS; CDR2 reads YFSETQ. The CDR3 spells CASSLAAGSGYTF. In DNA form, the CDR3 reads TGCGCCAGCAGCTTGGCCGCGGGTTCCGGCTACACCTTC.

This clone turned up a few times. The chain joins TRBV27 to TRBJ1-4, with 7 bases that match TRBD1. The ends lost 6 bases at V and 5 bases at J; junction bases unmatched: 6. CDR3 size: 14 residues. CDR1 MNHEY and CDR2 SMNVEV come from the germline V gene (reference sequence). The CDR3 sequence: CASRRTGWNEKLFF. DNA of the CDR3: TGTGCCAGCAGGAGGACAGGTTGGAATGAAAAACTGTTTTTT.

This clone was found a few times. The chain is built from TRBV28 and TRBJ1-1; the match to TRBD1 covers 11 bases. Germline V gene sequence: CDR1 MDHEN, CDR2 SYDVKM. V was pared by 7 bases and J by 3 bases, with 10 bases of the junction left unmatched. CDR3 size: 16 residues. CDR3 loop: CASTLPSGQGDTEAFF. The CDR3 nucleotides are TGTGCCAGCACCCTCCCCTCGGGACAGGGGGACACTGAAGCTTTCTTT.

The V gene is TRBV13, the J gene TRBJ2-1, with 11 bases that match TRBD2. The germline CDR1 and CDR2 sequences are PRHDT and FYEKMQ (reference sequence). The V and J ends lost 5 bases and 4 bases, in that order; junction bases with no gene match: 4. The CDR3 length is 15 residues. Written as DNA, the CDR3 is TGTGCCAGCAGCCTCAGACTAGCGGGGTACAATGAGCAGTTCTTC. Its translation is CASSLRLAGYNEQFF.

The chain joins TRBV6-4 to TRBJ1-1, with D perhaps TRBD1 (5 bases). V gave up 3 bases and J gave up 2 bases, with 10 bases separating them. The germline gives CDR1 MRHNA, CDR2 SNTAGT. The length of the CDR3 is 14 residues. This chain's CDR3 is CASSEGQGNTEAFF. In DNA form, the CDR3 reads TGTGCCAGCAGTGAGGGTCAGGGAAACACTGAAGCTTTCTTT.

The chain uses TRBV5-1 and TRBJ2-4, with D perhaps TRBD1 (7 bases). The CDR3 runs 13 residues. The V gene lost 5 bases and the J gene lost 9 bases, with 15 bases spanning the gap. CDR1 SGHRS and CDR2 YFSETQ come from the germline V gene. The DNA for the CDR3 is TGCGCCAGCAGTTGGGTGGAGGGGGCCATTCAGTACTTC. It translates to CASSWVEGAIQYF.

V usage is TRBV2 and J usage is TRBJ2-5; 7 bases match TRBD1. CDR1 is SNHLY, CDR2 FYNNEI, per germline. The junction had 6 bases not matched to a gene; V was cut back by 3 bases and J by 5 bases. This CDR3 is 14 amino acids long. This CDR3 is CASSDLSGGETQYF. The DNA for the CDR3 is TGTGCCAGCAGTGATTTGTCAGGGGGTGAGACCCAGTACTTC.

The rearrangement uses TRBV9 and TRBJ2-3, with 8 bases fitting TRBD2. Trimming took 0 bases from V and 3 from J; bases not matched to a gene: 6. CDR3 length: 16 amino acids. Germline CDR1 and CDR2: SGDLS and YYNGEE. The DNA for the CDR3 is TGTGCCAGCAGCGTAGCGGGAGGGCCTAGAACAGATACGCAGTATTTT. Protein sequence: CASSVAGGPRTDTQYF. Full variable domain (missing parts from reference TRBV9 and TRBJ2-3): DSGVTQTPKHLITATGQRVTLRCSPRSGDLSVYWYQQSLDQGLQFLIQYYNGEERAKGNILERFSAQQFPDLHSELNLSSLELGDSALYFCASSVAGGPRTDTQYFGPGTRLTVL.